The present T cell receptor (beta chain) was sequenced within a study of beta chain features in type 1 diabetes. Study conclusions and caveats: TCRB CDR3s were moderately but significantly shorter in Type 1 diabetes patients in all four CD4+ subsets.

The CDR3 has 13 amino acids. Germline V CDR1 and CDR2: SEHNR, FQNEAQ (reference sequence). Isolated RNA was reverse transcribed in full, so expressed TCRB transcripts were sequenced. Profiling relied on immunoSEQ multiplex PCR, and the TCRdb table lists in-frame clones only, not all of them. Of around 180,000 clones listed, less than 9.5% were seen once; the top ten hold more than 0.75%. With respect to this clone: What it binds is not known. The junction differs from germline at one of its ends, possibly a read error.

The material sequenced was central memory CD4+ T cells from blood. The TCR originated in a woman aged 40 to 50 with type 1 diabetes. The gene calls are TRBV7-9 and TRBJ1-1, with 8 bases identical to TRBD1. In nucleotides, the CDR3 is TGTGCCGGCGACAGGGGTGTGAACACTAAAGCTTTCTTT. It codes for CAGDRGVNTKAFF.